The 7 T cell receptor beta chains reported below all come from one sample, sequenced in a study of OX40 agonist ivuxolimab in advanced cancers. Sequencing was performed with immunoSEQ multiplex PCR; in TCRdb, only in-frame clones are kept and a portion is missing. Found here are some 80,000 clones, around 86% of them singletons; the top ten hold around 2%. Sequenced material: CD4+ or CD8+ T cells sorted from blood, taken in a trial of the OX40 agonist ivuxolimab. These receptors came from an adult with an advanced solid tumor such as melanoma, head and neck, liver or kidney cancer.

The V and J genes are TRBV11-2 and TRBJ2-1; D not resolved. The germline CDR1 and CDR2 sequences are SGHAT and FQNNGV. Trimming took off 3 bases at V and 5 bases at J, with 11 bases between the two ends. The CDR3 spans 14 residues. CDR3 DNA sequence: TGTGCCAGCAGCTTTAGTCAGGCGGACAATGAGCAGTTCTTC. This translates into CASSFSQADNEQFF.

The gene calls are TRBV7-6 and TRBJ1-4, with a weak D call TRBD1 (5 bases). The V and J ends lost 3 bases and 14 bases respectively, with 16 bases between them. The germline CDR1 and CDR2 sequences are SGHVS and FNYEAQ. The CDR3 contains 13 residues. The CDR3 nucleotides are TGTGCCAGCAGCTTGGCCTTTGCTAAGGGGCTGTTTTTT. Translated, it gives CASSLAFAKGLFF. Looking up the rest from reference TRBV7-6 and TRBJ1-4 gives the full variable domain: GAGVSQSPRYKVTKRGQDVALRCDPISGHVSLYWYRQALGQGPEFLTYFNYEAQQDKSGLPNDRFSAERPEGSISTLTIQRTEQRDSAMYRCASSLAFAKGLFFGSGTQLSVL.

The chain has TRBV19 and TRBJ1-1, with 10 bases identical to TRBD1. V lost 7 bases and J lost 6; bases outside the gene matches: 14. The CDR3 consists of 16 residues. Germline V lookup: CDR1 LNHDA, CDR2 SQIVND (reference sequence). The CDR3 region is CASNPRPTGGKPEAFF. The CDR3 DNA follows: TGTGCCAGTAATCCTCGCCCGACAGGGGGCAAACCTGAAGCTTTCTTT.

This clone was seen only a few times. The CDR3 DNA is TGCGCCAGCAGCCCTGGGCCGGGGGCCTCACAAGAGACCCAGTACTTC. This sequence encodes CASSPGPGASQETQYF. This chain links TRBV5-1 with TRBJ2-5, with D perhaps given as TRBD1 or TRBD2 (6 bases each). Germline CDR1 reads SGHRS; CDR2 reads YFSETQ. This CDR3 is 16 amino acids long. V lost 4 bases, J lost 2 bases, and 18 bases lay in between.

The chain joins TRBV5-6 to TRBJ1-2; D unclear. The length of the CDR3 is 14 residues. Trimming left V 0 bases short and J 5 bases short, with 11 bases between. Germline CDR1 and CDR2: SGHDT and YYEEEE. DNA for the CDR3: TGTGCCAGCAGCTTGGGCTTGGCTCCTTATGGCTACACCTTC. Its protein product is CASSLGLAPYGYTF.

The V call is TRBV29-1, the J call TRBJ1-5; D is unclear. CDR3 size: 15 residues. CDR1 is SQVTM and CDR2 is ANQGSEA in the germline V gene. V was shortened by 6 bases and J by 7 bases, with 22 bases between the two germline ends. This chain's CDR3 is CSVESAVGRRQPQHF. CDR3 DNA: TGCAGCGTCGAATCGGCAGTCGGCCGAAGACAGCCCCAGCATTTT.

This sequence joins TRBV13 and TRBJ2-3; TRBD2 matches 13 bases. V was clipped by 5 bases and J by 0 bases; unmatched bases: 14. This CDR3 is 20 amino acids long. Germline V CDR1 and CDR2: PRHDT, FYEKMQ (reference sequence). The CDR3 sequence: CASSPSGWTSGGLSTDTQYF. CDR3 in DNA: TGTGCCAGCAGCCCATCGGGATGGACTAGCGGGGGCCTGAGCACAGATACGCAGTATTTT.